Listed below are T cell receptor beta chains from one sample, sequenced in a study of CD8 T cells in ankylosing spondylitis. TCRdb redid the calling of the 5' RACE reads with MiXCR, one entry per CDR3 protein. The table has about 800,000 distinct CDR3 sequences, 12% seen once; the top ten hold approximately 0.5%. The sequenced sample consisted of blood, either unsorted or a sorted T cell fraction (not recorded which). The receptors originated from a male donor with ankylosing spondylitis. Each CDR3 is given with its conserved first and last residue. A D gene is named only where the DNA matches it firmly. Only some rows state a clone size, as once, few, many or a class for expanded clones.

V gene	J gene	CDR3 length	D gene	clone size	CDR3 protein	CDR3 DNA
TRBV12-3/TRBV12-4	TRBJ2-7	14	TRBD1	-	CASTPRGQTLEQYF	TGTGCCAGCACCCCGAGGGGACAGACCCTTGAGCAGTACTTC
TRBV20-1	TRBJ2-1	13	-	few	CSARARSYNEQFF	TGCAGTGCAAGGGCCAGGTCCTACAATGAGCAGTTCTTC
TRBV29-1	TRBJ1-1	14	TRBD1	few	CSVQEPGGNTEAFF	TGCAGCGTCCAGGAACCAGGGGGGAACACTGAAGCTTTCTTT
TRBV5-1	TRBJ2-2	15	-	many	CASSGKLGSTGELFF	TGCGCCAGCAGTGGGAAACTTGGGAGCACCGGGGAGCTGTTTTTT
TRBV20-1	TRBJ2-5	13	TRBD1	few	CTTGTGSGETQYF	TGCACTACCGGGACAGGGAGCGGAGAGACCCAGTACTTC
TRBV5-4	TRBJ1-2	12	-	-	CASSSGHLGYTF	TGTGCCAGCAGCTCGGGACACCTCGGCTACACCTTC
TRBV20-1	TRBJ1-5	13	-	many	CSASSGPDQPQHF	TGCAGTGCTAGTTCCGGGCCAGATCAGCCCCAGCATTTT
TRBV5-4	TRBJ1-1	15	-	few	CASSSGKDSNTEAFF	TGTGCCAGCAGCAGTGGCAAGGACTCGAACACTGAAGCTTTCTTT
TRBV7-9	TRBJ2-1	12	-	-	CASSLVLREQFF	TGTGCCAGCAGCTTAGTTTTAAGGGAGCAGTTCTTC
TRBV5-1	TRBJ2-1	14	-	few	CASGPTGSYNEQFF	TGCGCCAGCGGCCCTACAGGGTCCTACAATGAGCAGTTCTTC
TRBV7-2	TRBJ1-2	15	TRBD1	few	CASSPFGGQPGGYTF	TGTGCCAGCAGCCCATTTGGGGGACAGCCGGGCGGCTACACCTTC
TRBV12-3/TRBV12-4	TRBJ2-3	12	-	few	CASSKPVDTQYF	TGTGCCAGCAGTAAACCTGTAGATACGCAGTATTTT
TRBV20-1	TRBJ1-1	13	-	many	CSATYRANTEAFF	TGCAGTGCTACGTACAGGGCTAACACTGAAGCTTTCTTT
TRBV27	TRBJ2-2	15	-	-	CASSLGRLLTGELFF	TGTGCCAGCAGTTTGGGACGGTTACTCACCGGGGAGCTGTTTTTT
TRBV20-1	TRBJ1-5	15	TRBD1	many	CSAVTQGQYLGPQHF	TGCAGTGCCGTAACCCAGGGACAGTACCTAGGGCCCCAGCATTTT
TRBV6-1	TRBJ1-4	13	TRBD1	-	CASRTGQGAELFF	TGTGCCAGCAGGACAGGACAGGGGGCCGAACTGTTTTTT
TRBV7-3	TRBJ2-2	14	-	-	CASSLSPPAGELFF	TGTGCCAGCAGCTTATCCCCTCCGGCCGGGGAGCTGTTTTTT
TRBV12-3/TRBV12-4	TRBJ1-6	14	TRBD1	many	CASSFTGGNSPLHF	TGTGCCAGCAGTTTTACAGGGGGTAATTCACCCCTCCACTTT
TRBV7-8	TRBJ2-7	13	-	-	CASSLEGYSEQYF	TGTGCCAGCAGCTTAGAGGGATATAGCGAGCAGTACTTC
TRBV29-1	TRBJ2-2	14	TRBD2	many	CSVGSSGNTGELFF	TGCAGCGTTGGGTCTAGCGGTAACACCGGGGAGCTGTTTTTT
TRBV9	TRBJ2-1	14	TRBD2	-	CASSARGLAAEQFF	TGTGCCAGCAGCGCCCGGGGACTAGCGGCAGAGCAGTTCTTC
TRBV20-1	TRBJ2-1	14	TRBD2	few	CSVILREGYNEQFF	TGCAGTGTTATCCTACGGGAGGGGTACAATGAGCAGTTCTTC
TRBV5-6	TRBJ2-3	14	-	few	CASSSQRSTDTQYF	TGTGCCAGCAGCTCCCAGCGGAGCACAGATACGCAGTATTTT
TRBV11-2	TRBJ2-1	15	-	-	CASSSGLRSYNEQFF	TGTGCCAGCAGCTCGGGCCTACGTTCCTACAATGAGCAGTTCTTC
TRBV5-5	TRBJ2-3	14	TRBD2	many	CASSLSGLGITQYF	TGTGCCAGCAGCTTGAGTGGACTAGGAATTACGCAGTATTTT
TRBV7-9	TRBJ2-1	16	TRBD2	-	CASSLAFTSGSDEQFF	TGTGCCAGCAGCTTAGCGTTTACTAGCGGGAGCGATGAGCAGTTCTTC
TRBV20-1	TRBJ2-3	14	TRBD2	-	CSARALAGRDTQYF	TGCAGTGCCAGAGCACTAGCGGGGAGGGATACGCAGTATTTT